A selection of T cell receptor beta chains follows, all from one sample in a study of blood T cells in healthy people across ages. TCRdb processed the 5' RACE reads anew with MiXCR; each CDR3 protein has one entry. In the table there are fewer than 900,000 distinct CDR3 sequences, roughly 43% of which are singletons. Sequencing input: blood. Receptor source: a woman aged 60-75 years in good health. The CDR3 runs from the conserved cysteine through the conserved F or W. For some rows the clone size is stated as once, few or many, or as a class when expanded; others skip it.

size	J	V	CDR3
NA	TRBJ1-5	TRBV7-2	CASSFWYSNQPQHF
NA	TRBJ2-1	TRBV11-3	CASSLGSSSNEQFF
NA	TRBJ1-5	TRBV3-1	CASSPYSNQPQHF
NA	NA	TRBV20-1	CSAKRLAGDGVGETQYF
NA	TRBJ2-3	TRBV5-1	CASRPGPQSSGTQYF
NA	TRBJ2-7	TRBV6-5	CASSYFLGQGVREQYF
NA	TRBJ1-2	TRBV29-1	CSVEDLKGTNYGYTF
once	TRBJ1-5	TRBV5-5	CASSPGQGISNQPQHF
NA	TRBJ2-3	TRBV12-3/TRBV12-4	CAGRTGQGSFSDTQYF
few	TRBJ2-1	TRBV12-3/TRBV12-4	CASRAGLGNEQFF
NA	TRBJ2-3	TRBV24-1	CATSDLKHRDSTDTQYF
NA	TRBJ1-4	TRBV18	CASSPQGWPDEKLFF
NA	TRBJ1-6	TRBV19	CATAQRTGLTGNSPLHF
many	TRBJ2-7	TRBV7-2	CASSLGAALGEQYF
NA	TRBJ2-1	TRBV4-2	CASSQLLAGGHDEQFF
NA	TRBJ1-1	TRBV7-9	CASSFPGSDTEAFF
NA	TRBJ1-3	TRBV12-3/TRBV12-4	CASRVRQGNTIYF
NA	TRBJ2-7	TRBV28	CASSRSSGSSYEQYF
few	TRBJ2-3	TRBV7-3	CASSPPGGRRTDTQYF
NA	TRBJ2-7	TRBV7-9	CASSLGAGNEQYF
NA	TRBJ1-1	TRBV6-5	CASSDGANTEASF
NA	TRBJ1-2	TRBV11-2	CASSRIGRYGYTF
NA	TRBJ1-1	TRBV2	CASQGSEQGEAFF